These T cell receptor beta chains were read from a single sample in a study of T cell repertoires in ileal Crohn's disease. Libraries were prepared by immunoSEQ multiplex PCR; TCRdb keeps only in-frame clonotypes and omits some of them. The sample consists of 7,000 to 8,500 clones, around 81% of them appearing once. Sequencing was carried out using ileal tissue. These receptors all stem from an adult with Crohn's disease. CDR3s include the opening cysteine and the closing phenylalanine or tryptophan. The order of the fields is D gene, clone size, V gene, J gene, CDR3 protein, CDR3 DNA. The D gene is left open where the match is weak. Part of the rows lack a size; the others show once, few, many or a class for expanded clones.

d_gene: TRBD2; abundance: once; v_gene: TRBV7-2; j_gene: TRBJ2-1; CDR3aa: CASSHGTSGRTNSYNEQFF; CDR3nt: TGTGCCAGCAGTCACGGGACTAGCGGGAGGACTAACTCCTACAATGAGCAGTTCTTC
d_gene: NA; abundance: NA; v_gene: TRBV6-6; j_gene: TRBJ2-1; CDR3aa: CASSYSIPGEANEQLF; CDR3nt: TGTGCCAGCAGTTACTCAATACCCGGAGAAGCAAATGAGCAGCTCTTC
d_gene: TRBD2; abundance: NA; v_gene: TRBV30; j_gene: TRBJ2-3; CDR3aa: CAWSLMGLAGSDTQYF; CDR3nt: TGTGCCTGGAGTCTTATGGGACTAGCGGGATCCGATACGCAGTATTTT
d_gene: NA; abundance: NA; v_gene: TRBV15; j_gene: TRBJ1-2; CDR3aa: CATSLKGGDYGYTF; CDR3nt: TGTGCCACCAGTTTAAAAGGGGGTGACTATGGCTACACCTTC
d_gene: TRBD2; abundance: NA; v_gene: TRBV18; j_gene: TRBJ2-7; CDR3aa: CASSGTSGNFEQYF; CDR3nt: TGTGCCAGCTCCGGGACTAGCGGGAACTTCGAGCAGTACTTC
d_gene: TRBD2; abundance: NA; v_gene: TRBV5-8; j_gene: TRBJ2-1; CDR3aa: CASSPGLAGLNEQFF; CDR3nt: TGTGCCAGCAGCCCGGGACTAGCGGGACTCAATGAGCAGTTCTTC
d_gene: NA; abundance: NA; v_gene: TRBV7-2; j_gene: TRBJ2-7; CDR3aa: CAAAPDYAPHEQYF; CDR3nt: TGTGCCGCCGCCCCCGACTACGCCCCACACGAGCAGTACTTC
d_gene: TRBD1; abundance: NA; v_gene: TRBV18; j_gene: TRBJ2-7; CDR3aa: CASSPPSQGANEQYF; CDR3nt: TGTGCCAGCTCACCACCATCGCAGGGGGCGAACGAGCAGTACTTC
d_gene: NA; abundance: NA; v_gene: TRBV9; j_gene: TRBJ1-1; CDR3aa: CASSVVDSGDTEAFF; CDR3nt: TGTGCCAGCAGCGTAGTAGACTCCGGGGACACTGAAGCTTTCTTT
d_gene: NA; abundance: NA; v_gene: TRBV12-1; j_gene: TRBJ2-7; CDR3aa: CASSTLAGGSYEQYF; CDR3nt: TGTGCCAGCAGCACCCTAGCGGGAGGCTCCTACGAGCAGTACTTC
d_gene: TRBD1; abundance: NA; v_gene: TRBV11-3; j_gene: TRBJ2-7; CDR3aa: CASSFGTGGEQYF; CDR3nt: TGTGCCAGCAGCTTCGGGACAGGAGGCGAGCAGTACTTC
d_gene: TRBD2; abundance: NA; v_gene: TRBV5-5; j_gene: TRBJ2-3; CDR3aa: CASSPRLAGTDTQYF; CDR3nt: TGTGCCAGCAGCCCTAGACTAGCGGGCACAGATACGCAGTATTTT